Described below is a single T cell receptor beta chain sequence and its context. As yet, its antigen is unknown. Other DNA sequences of this sample code for an identical CDR3. The germline V gene has CDR1 MNHEY and CDR2 SVGAGI. Trimming removed 2 bases at V and 3 bases at J, with 8 bases between. This CDR3 is built from 13 residues. These data come from a study of cytomegalovirus exposure and HLA in healthy donors. Study information: Caucasian-associated ancestry cluster membership applied to 75% to 85% of a few hundred genotyped donors.

Findings of the study overall: Available immune exposure information was restricted to CMV serostatus only. In vitro confirmation showed three CMV-associated chains to be CMV antigen specific.

A multiplex PCR was run with 60 Vbeta primers and 13 Jbeta primers. TCRdb's copy holds only in-frame clones and misses some; the assay was immunoSEQ multiplex PCR. The data show some 120,000 clones, around 80% seen once. The chain uses TRBV6-5 and TRBJ2-7; TRBD2 might be the D (6 bases). Sequencing input: PBMCs. The source of this sequence is a man aged 50 or older in good health and CMV-seronegative. The CDR3 nucleotides are TGTGCCAGCAGTTACCCCGGGAGCTACGAGCAGTACTTC. Translating gives CASSYPGSYEQYF.